The sequence of this TCR beta chain was determined in a study of shared clonotypes between healthy human individuals. Looking at the study overall: The plates for each donor numbered three CD4 naive, three CD4 memory, two CD8 naive and one CD8 memory.

As originally analysed: Junction-only immunoSEQ data arrived without quality scores, meaning filtering differed. Repertoires were generated with immunoSEQ multiplex PCR, while TCRdb's copy carries only in-frame clones and drops some. That table gives V, J and clone size, and the DNA gave D and trimming. The sample contains about 2.1 million clones, just over 90% of which appear only once. Naive CD8 populations comprised CD45RO-negative cells positively selected for CCR7, excluding terminally differentiated effector memory CD45RA+ cells. V lost 4 bases, J lost 6 bases, and 13 bases lay in between. The CDR3 is made up of 13 amino acids. CDR1 MNHNS and CDR2 SASEGT come from the germline V gene.

This TCR was recovered from a man younger than 30 in good health. Some clones in this sample may be carry-over from other donors' samples. Material for sequencing was naive CD8+ T cells from PBMCs. The genes are TRBV6-1 and TRBJ2-7, with a weak D call TRBD1 (6 bases). This chain's CDR3 is CASSVQGFREQYF. The DNA for the CDR3 is TGTGCCAGCAGTGTACAGGGTTTTCGCGAGCAGTACTTC.